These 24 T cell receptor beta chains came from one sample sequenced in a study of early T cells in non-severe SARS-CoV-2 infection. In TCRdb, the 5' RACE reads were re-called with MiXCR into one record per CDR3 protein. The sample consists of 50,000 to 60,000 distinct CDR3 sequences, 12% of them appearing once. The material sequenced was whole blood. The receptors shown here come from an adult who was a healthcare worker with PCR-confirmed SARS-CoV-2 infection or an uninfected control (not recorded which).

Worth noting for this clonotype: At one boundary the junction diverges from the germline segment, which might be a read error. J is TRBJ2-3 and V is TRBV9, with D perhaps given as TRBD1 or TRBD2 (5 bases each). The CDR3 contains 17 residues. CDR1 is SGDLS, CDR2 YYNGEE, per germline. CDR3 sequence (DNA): TGTGTCAGCAGCGCCAATCCGACCCGGGGCGTCACAGATACGCAGTATTTT. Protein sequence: CVSSANPTRGVTDTQYF. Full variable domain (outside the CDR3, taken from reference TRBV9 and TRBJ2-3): DSGVTQTPKHLITATGQRVTLRCSPRSGDLSVYWYQQSLDQGLQFLIQYYNGEERAKGNILERFSAQQFPDLHSELNLSSLELGDSALYFCVSSANPTRGVTDTQYFGPGTRLTVL.

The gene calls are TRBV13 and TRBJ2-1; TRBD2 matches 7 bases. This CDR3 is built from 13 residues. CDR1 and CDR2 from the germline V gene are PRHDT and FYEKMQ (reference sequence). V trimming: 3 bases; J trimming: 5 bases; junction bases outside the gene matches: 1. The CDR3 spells CASSLGTNNEQFF. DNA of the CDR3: TGTGCCAGCAGCTTGGGGACTAACAATGAGCAGTTCTTC.

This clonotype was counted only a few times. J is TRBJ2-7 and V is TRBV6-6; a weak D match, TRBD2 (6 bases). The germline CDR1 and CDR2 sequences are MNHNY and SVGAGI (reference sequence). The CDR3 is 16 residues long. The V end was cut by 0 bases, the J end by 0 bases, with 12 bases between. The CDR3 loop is CASSYSGGVSSYEQYF. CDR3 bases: TGTGCCAGCAGTTACTCCGGCGGGGTAAGCTCCTACGAGCAGTACTTC.

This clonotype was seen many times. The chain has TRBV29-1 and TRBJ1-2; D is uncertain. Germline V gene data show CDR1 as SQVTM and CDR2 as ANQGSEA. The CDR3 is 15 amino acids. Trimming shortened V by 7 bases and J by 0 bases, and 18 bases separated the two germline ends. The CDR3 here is CSARIGPHSNYGYTF. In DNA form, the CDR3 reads TGCAGCGCACGGATCGGGCCACACTCTAACTATGGCTACACCTTC. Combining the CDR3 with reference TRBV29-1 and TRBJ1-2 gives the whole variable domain SAVISQKPSRDICQRGTSLTIQCQVDSQVTMMFWYRQQPGQSLTLIATANQGSEATYESGFVIDKFPISRPNLTFSTLTVSNMSPEDSSIYLCSARIGPHSNYGYTFGSGTRLTVV.

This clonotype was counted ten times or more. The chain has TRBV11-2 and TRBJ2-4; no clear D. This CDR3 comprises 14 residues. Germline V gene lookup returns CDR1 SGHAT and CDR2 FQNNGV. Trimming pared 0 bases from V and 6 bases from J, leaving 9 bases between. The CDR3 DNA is TGTGCCAGCAGCTTAGAGGAGACGGGAAACATTCAGTACTTC. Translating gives CASSLEETGNIQYF.

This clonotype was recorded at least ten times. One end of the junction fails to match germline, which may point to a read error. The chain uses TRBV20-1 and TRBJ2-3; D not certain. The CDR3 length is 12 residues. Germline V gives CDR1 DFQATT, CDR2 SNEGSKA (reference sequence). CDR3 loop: CSASDSTDTQFF. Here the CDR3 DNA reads TGCAGTGCTAGCGATAGCACAGATACGCAGTTTTTT.

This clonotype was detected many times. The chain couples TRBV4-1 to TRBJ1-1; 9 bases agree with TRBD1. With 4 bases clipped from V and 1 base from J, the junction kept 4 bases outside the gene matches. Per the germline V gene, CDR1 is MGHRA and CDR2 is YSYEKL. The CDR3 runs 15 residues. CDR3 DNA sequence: TGCGCCAGCAGCCCGGGACAGGGACAGAACACTGAAGCTTTCTTT. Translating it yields CASSPGQGQNTEAFF.

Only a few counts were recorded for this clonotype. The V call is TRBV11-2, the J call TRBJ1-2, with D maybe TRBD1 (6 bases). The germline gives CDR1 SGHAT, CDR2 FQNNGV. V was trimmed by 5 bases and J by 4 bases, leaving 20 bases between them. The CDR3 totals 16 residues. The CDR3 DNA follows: TGTGCCAGCAGCACCCTCCCACAGGGAAGACCCTATGGCTACACCTTC. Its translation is CASSTLPQGRPYGYTF.

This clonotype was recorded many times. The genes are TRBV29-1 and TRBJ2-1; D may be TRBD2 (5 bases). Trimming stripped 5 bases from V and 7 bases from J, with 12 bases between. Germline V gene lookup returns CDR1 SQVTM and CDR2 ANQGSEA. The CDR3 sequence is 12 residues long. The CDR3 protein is CSVRRGGNEQFF. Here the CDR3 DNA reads TGCAGCGTTCGAAGAGGAGGAAATGAGCAGTTCTTC.

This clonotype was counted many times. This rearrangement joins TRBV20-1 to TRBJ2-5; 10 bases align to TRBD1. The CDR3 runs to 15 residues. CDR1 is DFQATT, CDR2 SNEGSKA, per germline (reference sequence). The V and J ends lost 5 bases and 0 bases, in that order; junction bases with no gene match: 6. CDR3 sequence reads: CSARKDRGYQETQYF. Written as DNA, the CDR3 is TGCAGTGCTCGAAAGGACAGGGGGTACCAAGAGACCCAGTACTTC.

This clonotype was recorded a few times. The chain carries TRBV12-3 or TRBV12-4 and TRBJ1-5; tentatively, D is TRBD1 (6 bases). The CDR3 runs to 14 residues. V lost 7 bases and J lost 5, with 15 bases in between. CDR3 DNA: TGTGCCAGCACCCCCACAGGGAACTATCAGCCCCAGCATTTT. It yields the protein CASTPTGNYQPQHF.

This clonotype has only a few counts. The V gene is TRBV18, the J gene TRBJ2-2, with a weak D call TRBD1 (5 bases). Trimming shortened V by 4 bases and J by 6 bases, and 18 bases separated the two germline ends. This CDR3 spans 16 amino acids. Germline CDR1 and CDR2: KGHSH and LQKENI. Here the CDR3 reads CASSQRPQGNAGELFF. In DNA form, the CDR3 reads TGTGCCAGCTCACAGAGACCTCAGGGTAACGCCGGGGAGCTGTTTTTT.

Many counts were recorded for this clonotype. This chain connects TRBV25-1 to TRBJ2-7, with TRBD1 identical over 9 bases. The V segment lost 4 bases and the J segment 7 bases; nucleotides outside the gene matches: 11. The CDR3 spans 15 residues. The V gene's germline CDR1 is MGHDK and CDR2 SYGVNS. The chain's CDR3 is CASSVDRGFLMEQYF. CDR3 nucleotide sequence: TGTGCCAGCAGTGTGGACAGGGGTTTTTTAATGGAGCAGTACTTC.

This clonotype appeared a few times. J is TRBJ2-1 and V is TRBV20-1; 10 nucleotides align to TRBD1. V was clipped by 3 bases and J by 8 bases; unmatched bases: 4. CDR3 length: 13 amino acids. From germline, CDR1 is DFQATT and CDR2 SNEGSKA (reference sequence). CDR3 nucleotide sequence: TGCAGTGCTAGTGACAGGGGGCGGGATGAGCAGTTCTTC. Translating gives CSASDRGRDEQFF.

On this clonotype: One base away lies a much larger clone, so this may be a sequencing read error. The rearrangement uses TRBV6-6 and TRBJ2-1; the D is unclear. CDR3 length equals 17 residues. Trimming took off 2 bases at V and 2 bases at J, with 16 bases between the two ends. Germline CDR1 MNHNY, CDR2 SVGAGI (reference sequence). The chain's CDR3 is CASSYRHEVMAYNEQFF. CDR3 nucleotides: TGTGCCAGCAGTTACCGGCACGAGGTTATGGCCTACAATGAGCAGTTCTTC.

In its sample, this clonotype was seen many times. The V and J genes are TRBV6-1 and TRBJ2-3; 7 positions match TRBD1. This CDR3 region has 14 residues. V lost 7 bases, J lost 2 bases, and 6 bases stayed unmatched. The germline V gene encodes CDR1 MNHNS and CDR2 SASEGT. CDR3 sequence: CASKDRFYTDTQYF. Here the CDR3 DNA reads TGTGCCAGCAAGGACAGGTTCTACACAGATACGCAGTATTTT.

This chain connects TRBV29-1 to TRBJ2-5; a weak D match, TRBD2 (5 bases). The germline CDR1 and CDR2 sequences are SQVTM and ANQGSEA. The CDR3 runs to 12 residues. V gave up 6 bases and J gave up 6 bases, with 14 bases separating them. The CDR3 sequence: CSVALAPQTQYF. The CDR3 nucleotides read TGCAGCGTCGCCTTAGCGCCTCAGACCCAGTACTTC. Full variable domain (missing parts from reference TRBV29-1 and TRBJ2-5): SAVISQKPSRDICQRGTSLTIQCQVDSQVTMMFWYRQQPGQSLTLIATANQGSEATYESGFVIDKFPISRPNLTFSTLTVSNMSPEDSSIYLCSVALAPQTQYFGPGTRLLVL.

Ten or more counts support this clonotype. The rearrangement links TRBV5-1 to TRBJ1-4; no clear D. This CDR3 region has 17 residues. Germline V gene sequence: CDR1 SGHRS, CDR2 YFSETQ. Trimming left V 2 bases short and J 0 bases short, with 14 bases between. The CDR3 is CASSLQGYGATNEKLFF. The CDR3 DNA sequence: TGCGCCAGCAGCTTACAAGGCTACGGTGCAACTAATGAAAAACTGTTTTTT.

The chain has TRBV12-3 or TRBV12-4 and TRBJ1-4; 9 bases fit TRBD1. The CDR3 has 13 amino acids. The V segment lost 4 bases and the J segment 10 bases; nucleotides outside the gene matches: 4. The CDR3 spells CASSYGQGRKLFF. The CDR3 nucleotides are TGTGCCAGCAGTTACGGACAGGGGAGAAAACTGTTTTTT.

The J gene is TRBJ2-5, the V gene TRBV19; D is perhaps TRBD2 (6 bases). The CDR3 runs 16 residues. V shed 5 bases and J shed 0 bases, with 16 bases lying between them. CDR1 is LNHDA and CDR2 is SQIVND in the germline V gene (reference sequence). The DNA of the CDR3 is TGTGCCAGTAGTCCGCGCCGGGGGACGTACCAAGAGACCCAGTACTTC. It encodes CASSPRRGTYQETQYF.

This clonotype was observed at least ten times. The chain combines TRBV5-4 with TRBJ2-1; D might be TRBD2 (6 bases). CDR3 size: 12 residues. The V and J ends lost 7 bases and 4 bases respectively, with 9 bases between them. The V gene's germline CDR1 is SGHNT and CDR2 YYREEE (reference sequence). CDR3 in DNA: TGTGCCAGCCGACTAGGGTACAATGAGCAGTTCTTC. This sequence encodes CASRLGYNEQFF.

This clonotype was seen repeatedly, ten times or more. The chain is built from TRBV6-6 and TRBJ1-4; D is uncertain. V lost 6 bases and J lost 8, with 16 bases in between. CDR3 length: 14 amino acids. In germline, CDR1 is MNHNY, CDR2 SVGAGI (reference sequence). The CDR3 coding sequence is TGTGCCAGCAGGCGAACCCAGACGTTCGAAAAACTGTTTTTT. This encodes CASRRTQTFEKLFF.

The CDR3 nucleotides are TGTGCCAGCGAGGAGGGCACCGGGGAGCTGTTTTTT. This gives the protein CASEEGTGELFF. This sequence joins TRBV7-9 and TRBJ2-2; the D gene is possibly TRBD2 (6 bases). CDR3 length: 12 residues. Germline V lookup: CDR1 SEHNR, CDR2 FQNEAQ (reference sequence). V was shortened by 8 bases and J by 4 bases, with 8 bases between the two germline ends.

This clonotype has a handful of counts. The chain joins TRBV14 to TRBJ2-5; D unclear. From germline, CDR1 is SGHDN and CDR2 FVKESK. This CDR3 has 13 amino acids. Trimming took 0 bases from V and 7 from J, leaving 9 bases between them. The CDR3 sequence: CASSQEGFGTQYF. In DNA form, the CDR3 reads TGTGCCAGCAGCCAAGAAGGTTTCGGGACCCAGTACTTC.